These 22 T cell receptor beta chains share one sample of origin, sequenced in a study of OX40 agonist ivuxolimab in advanced cancers. Measured with immunoSEQ multiplex PCR; TCRdb has only the in-frame clones, and not every one. The repertoire has some 64,000 clones, roughly 87% of them found once; the top ten carry 2.8%. The starting material was CD4+ or CD8+ T cells sorted from blood, obtained in a trial of the OX40 agonist ivuxolimab. Receptors were obtained from an adult with an advanced solid tumor such as melanoma, head and neck, liver or kidney cancer.

This clone was counted a few times. This chain joins TRBV9 and TRBJ1-2, with 8 positions matching TRBD1. Germline V CDR1 and CDR2: SGDLS, YYNGEE. This CDR3 is built from 16 residues. The J segment lost 4 bases and the V segment lost 4 bases, leaving 12 bases of the junction unmatched. For the CDR3, the DNA is TGTGCCAGCAGCACCCTCACAGGGGGGGATAGCTATGGCTACACCTTC. Protein product: CASSTLTGGDSYGYTF.

This clone has more than one count but fewer than ten. The rearrangement joins TRBV5-6 to TRBJ2-4, with 7 bases fitting TRBD2. The CDR3 has 16 amino acids. V shed 0 bases, J shed 3 bases, and the junction held 6 bases outside the gene matches. Germline V gene data show CDR1 as SGHDT and CDR2 as YYEEEE. The chain's CDR3 is CASSLGWSGGKNIQYF. DNA for the CDR3: TGTGCCAGCAGCTTGGGTTGGTCGGGAGGCAAAAACATTCAGTACTTC.

The rearrangement uses TRBV30 and TRBJ1-5, with D possibly matching TRBD1 (5 bases). The CDR3 length is 14 residues. The germline gives CDR1 GTSNPN, CDR2 SVGIG (reference sequence). Trimming shortened V by 0 bases and J by 5 bases, and 11 bases separated the two germline ends. The DNA of the CDR3 is TGTGCCTGGAGTGTGGGAGCAGGGTATCAGCCCCAGCATTTT. This encodes CAWSVGAGYQPQHF.

The J gene is TRBJ1-1, the V gene TRBV6-1, with 9 bases aligning to TRBD1. The V and J ends lost 4 bases and 0 bases, in that order; junction bases with no gene match: 3. This CDR3 region has 15 residues. In germline, CDR1 is MNHNS, CDR2 SASEGT. Here the CDR3 DNA reads TGTGCCAGCAGTGCCTGGACAGGGGTGAACACTGAAGCTTTCTTT. Encoded protein: CASSAWTGVNTEAFF.

The chain uses TRBV29-1 and TRBJ2-5; 7 nucleotides agree with TRBD2. Germline V gives CDR1 SQVTM, CDR2 ANQGSEA. The CDR3 length is 14 residues. After removal of 6 bases from V and 5 bases from J, the junction contained 12 bases not matched to a gene. In DNA form, the CDR3 reads TGCAGCGTAGCTAGCGGAGCAGCGGTGGAGACCCAGTACTTC. It is translated as CSVASGAAVETQYF.

The rearrangement uses TRBV18 and TRBJ2-5; 9 positions agree with TRBD2. The germline CDR1 and CDR2 sequences are KGHSH and LQKENI. V was clipped by 5 bases and J by 3 bases; unmatched bases: 4. The CDR3 has 14 residues. The CDR3 protein is CASSSTSGKETQYF. DNA for the CDR3: TGTGCCAGCTCATCGACTAGCGGCAAAGAGACCCAGTACTTC.

The chain joins TRBV6-6 to TRBJ2-7, with D uncertain. V gave up 0 bases and J gave up 0 bases, with 9 bases separating them. The CDR3 sequence is 15 residues long. Germline assignment: CDR1 MNHNY and CDR2 SVGAGI (reference sequence). In DNA form, the CDR3 reads TGTGCCAGCAGTTACTCCGGAACCTCCTCCTACGAGCAGTACTTC. Encoded protein: CASSYSGTSSYEQYF.

The chain carries TRBV5-1 and TRBJ2-7; 8 nucleotides line up with TRBD1. CDR3 length equals 15 residues. V was clipped by 4 bases and J by 6 bases; unmatched bases: 12. Germline V gene sequence: CDR1 SGHRS, CDR2 YFSETQ. This CDR3 is CASSSDPQGAIEQYF. The CDR3 region has the DNA TGCGCCAGCAGCAGCGACCCGCAGGGGGCGATCGAGCAGTACTTC. Full variable domain (rest looked up from reference TRBV5-1 and TRBJ2-7): KAGVTQTPRYLIKTRGQQVTLSCSPISGHRSVSWYQQTPGQGLQFLFEYFSETQRNKGNFPGRFSGRQFSNSRSEMNVSTLELGDSALYLCASSSDPQGAIEQYFGPGTRLTVT.

This rearrangement joins TRBV2 to TRBJ1-6; TRBD1 matches at 8 bases. Germline values: CDR1 SNHLY, CDR2 FYNNEI. The CDR3 has 15 amino acids. V lost 6 bases, J lost 6 bases, and 7 bases stayed unmatched. This chain's CDR3 is CASRKDRDANSPLHF. The CDR3 nucleotides are TGTGCCAGCAGGAAGGACAGGGACGCTAATTCACCCCTCCACTTT. Combining the CDR3 with reference TRBV2 and TRBJ1-6 gives the whole variable domain EPEVTQTPSHQVTQMGQEVILRCVPISNHLYFYWYRQILGQKVEFLVSFYNNEISEKSEIFDDQFSVERPDGSNFTLKIRSTKLEDSAMYFCASRKDRDANSPLHFGNGTRLTVT.

V is TRBV7-9 and J is TRBJ2-7, with 7 nucleotides matching TRBD2. J gave up 2 bases and V 4 bases, and 2 bases lay outside the gene matches. The CDR3 spans 13 residues. CDR1 and CDR2 from the germline V gene are SEHNR and FQNEAQ (reference sequence). The CDR3 DNA is TGTGCCAGCAGCTCTAGCGGAGCCTACGAGCAGTACTTC. It encodes CASSSSGAYEQYF.

The chain links TRBV6-4 to TRBJ2-2; D uncertain. The CDR3 loop spans 12 amino acids. V lost 8 bases and J 7 bases, leaving 11 bases between the germline ends. Germline V gene data show CDR1 as MRHNA and CDR2 as SNTAGT. The CDR3 region is CASGNKDGELFF. The CDR3 bases are TGTGCCAGCGGAAATAAGGACGGGGAGCTGTTTTTT.

The chain uses TRBV10-3 and TRBJ2-5, with D possibly TRBD2 on 6 matching bases. The V end was cut by 3 bases, the J end by 11 bases, with 16 bases between. The CDR3 extends over 13 amino acids. Germline V gene data show CDR1 as ENHRY and CDR2 as SYGVKD. The CDR3 here is CAISEAPSREQYF. CDR3 DNA sequence: TGTGCCATCAGTGAAGCCCCTTCACGGGAGCAGTACTTC.

This chain connects TRBV19 to TRBJ1-3, with D maybe TRBD1 (6 bases). The CDR3 has 16 amino acids. In germline, CDR1 is LNHDA, CDR2 SQIVND (reference sequence). V shed 5 bases and J shed 0 bases, with 14 bases lying between them. CDR3 bases: TGTGCCAGTAGTGGGTGGACAGCAAGCTCTGGAAACACCATATATTTT. It yields the protein CASSGWTASSGNTIYF.

The chain employs TRBV11-2 and TRBJ2-5; no firm D call. CDR3 length: 12 residues. From germline, CDR1 is SGHAT and CDR2 FQNNGV. Trimming took 1 base from V and 5 from J, leaving 5 bases between them. CDR3: CASSLVSETQYF. The CDR3 DNA follows: TGTGCCAGCAGCTTAGTGTCGGAGACCCAGTACTTC.

The rearrangement links TRBV28 to TRBJ2-2; 10 positions agree with TRBD2. The ends lost 5 bases at V and 3 bases at J; junction bases unmatched: 15. Per the germline V gene, CDR1 is MDHEN and CDR2 is SYDVKM. The CDR3 is 19 amino acids. In DNA form, the CDR3 reads TGTGCCAGCAGTCCCCAGGGGGGACTAGCGCGATCATACACCGGGGAGCTGTTTTTT. Translation: CASSPQGGLARSYTGELFF. Together with reference TRBV28 and TRBJ2-2, the CDR3 gives the full variable domain: DVKVTQSSRYLVKRTGEKVFLECVQDMDHENMFWYRQDPGLGLRLIYFSYDVKMKEKGDIPEGYSVSREKKERFSLILESASTNQTSMYLCASSPQGGLARSYTGELFFGEGSRLTVL.

The chain carries TRBV21-1 and TRBJ2-3; the tabulated D call, TRBD1, remains unverified against the DNA. TRBV21-1 constitutes a pseudogene. CDR3 length equals 13 residues. CDR3 bases: TGTGCCACCGGGCCAGGGGTTAAAAATACGCAGTATTTT. Its protein product is CATGPGVKNTQYF.

This clone was detected only a few times. This chain links TRBV28 with TRBJ1-3; 8 bases line up with TRBD1. Germline lookup yields CDR1 MDHEN and CDR2 SYDVKM. The J segment lost 4 bases and the V segment lost 6 bases, leaving 5 bases of the junction unmatched. The CDR3 sequence is 14 residues long. CDR3 DNA: TGTGCCAGCAGCGAGGGACAGGACGGAAACACCATATATTTT. Translating gives CASSEGQDGNTIYF.

This chain links TRBV5-1 with TRBJ2-3; 9 bases fit TRBD2. V trimming: 2 bases; J trimming: 6 bases; junction bases outside the gene matches: 7. In germline, CDR1 is SGHRS, CDR2 YFSETQ. The CDR3 consists of 15 residues. The CDR3: CASSFSSGRLDTQYF. CDR3 coding DNA: TGCGCCAGCAGCTTTAGTAGCGGGAGACTGGATACGCAGTATTTT.

This rearrangement joins TRBV5-1 to TRBJ2-3; the match to TRBD2 covers 9 bases. J was trimmed by 4 bases and V by 6 bases; bases with no gene match: 15. Germline-derived CDR1 and CDR2 are SGHRS and YFSETQ. The CDR3 is 17 residues long. The CDR3 DNA is TGCGCCAGCAAAAAGGGGATGGCGGGAGGGCCAGCAGATACGCAGTATTTT. Translation: CASKKGMAGGPADTQYF. The entire variable domain, with the rest obtained from reference TRBV5-1 and TRBJ2-3, is as follows: KAGVTQTPRYLIKTRGQQVTLSCSPISGHRSVSWYQQTPGQGLQFLFEYFSETQRNKGNFPGRFSGRQFSNSRSEMNVSTLELGDSALYLCASKKGMAGGPADTQYFGPGTRLTVL.

This clone came up a few times. The chain recombines TRBV7-9 with TRBJ2-4; either TRBD1 or TRBD2 may supply D (5 bases each). CDR3 length: 14 amino acids. The germline V and J ends were trimmed by 5 bases and 5 bases, with 13 bases remaining between them. Germline lookup yields CDR1 SEHNR and CDR2 FQNEAQ (reference sequence). CDR3 protein: CASSPGTVENIQYF. In DNA, the CDR3 is TGTGCCAGCAGCCCCGGGACCGTCGAAAACATTCAGTACTTC.

The rearrangement uses TRBV27 and TRBJ2-7; D remains unclear. This CDR3 has 13 amino acids. Looked up from germline, CDR1 is MNHEY and CDR2 is SMNVEV (reference sequence). V was trimmed by 0 bases and J by 5 bases, leaving 8 bases between them. CDR3 residues: CASSLSSLHEQYF. The CDR3 DNA reads TGTGCCAGCAGTTTATCAAGCCTCCACGAGCAGTACTTC.

The V gene is TRBV6-4, the J gene TRBJ2-7; a possible D gene is TRBD1 (6 bases). CDR1 MRHNA and CDR2 SNTAGT come from the germline V gene. With 4 bases removed from V and 4 bases from J, the gap between germline ends came to 23 bases. The CDR3 has 17 residues. The CDR3 is CASSAHLETGNGYEQYF. CDR3 bases: TGTGCCAGCAGTGCACACCTAGAAACAGGGAATGGGTACGAGCAGTACTTC.